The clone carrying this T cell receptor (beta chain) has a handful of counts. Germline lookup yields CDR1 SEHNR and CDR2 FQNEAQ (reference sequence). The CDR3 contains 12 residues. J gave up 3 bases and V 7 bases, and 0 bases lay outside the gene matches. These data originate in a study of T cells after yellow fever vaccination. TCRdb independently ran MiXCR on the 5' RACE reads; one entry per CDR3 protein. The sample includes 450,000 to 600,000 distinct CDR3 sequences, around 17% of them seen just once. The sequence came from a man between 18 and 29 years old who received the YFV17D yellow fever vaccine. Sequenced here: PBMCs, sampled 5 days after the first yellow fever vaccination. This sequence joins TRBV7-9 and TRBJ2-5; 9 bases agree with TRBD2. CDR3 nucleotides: TGTGCCAGCACTAGCGGGGAAGAGACCCAGTACTTC. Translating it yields CASTSGEETQYF.